These 5 T cell receptor beta chains came from one sample sequenced in a study of T-cell reconstitution after alpha-beta-depleted transplantation in children. Preparing the TCRbeta library involved the use of unique molecular identifiers. One entry per CDR3 protein results from TCRdb running MiXCR on the PCR reads. Here the sample spans about 110,000 distinct CDR3 sequences, more than 20% being singletons. The sequences come from PBMCs, mostly from graft donor cells, collected 180 days after TCRalphabeta/CD19-depleted stem cell transplant. The receptors originated from a male patient between 2 and 9 years old who had a stem cell transplant for chronic granulomatous disease, so the T cells may come from the graft donor.

This clonotype was found many times. This chain uses TRBV12-3 or TRBV12-4 with TRBJ2-7; no reliable D call. The CDR3 length is 14 residues. Trimming pared 3 bases from V and 3 bases from J, leaving 12 bases between. CDR3 amino acids: CASSLWTVNYEQYF. CDR3 bases: TGTGCCAGCAGTTTGTGGACGGTTAACTACGAGCAGTACTTC.

This clonotype was seen only a few times. J is TRBJ2-1 and V is TRBV6-5; 8 nucleotides line up with TRBD2. Trimming at V came to 2 bases and at J to 3 bases, leaving 6 bases not matched to a gene. The CDR3 totals 16 residues. Germline V lookup: CDR1 MNHEY, CDR2 SVGAGI. This chain's CDR3 is CASSYRVAGFYNEQFF. The DNA for the CDR3 is TGTGCCAGCAGTTACAGGGTAGCGGGGTTCTACAATGAGCAGTTCTTC.

This chain joins TRBV6-5 and TRBJ1-1, with TRBD1 matching 7 bases. In germline, CDR1 is MNHEY, CDR2 SVGAGI. The CDR3 runs 13 residues. Trimming at V came to 4 bases and at J to 11 bases, leaving 10 bases not matched to a gene. This CDR3 is CASSLRGPPGAFF. Here the CDR3 DNA reads TGTGCCAGCAGTTTAAGGGGGCCCCCTGGGGCTTTCTTT.

The CDR3, as DNA: TGTGCCATCATGGCTAGCGCGGGCTACGAGCAGTACTTC. This gives the protein CAIMASAGYEQYF. J is TRBJ2-7 and V is TRBV10-3, with a possible D match to TRBD2 (6 bases). This CDR3 is 13 amino acids long. Germline assignment: CDR1 ENHRY and CDR2 SYGVKD. V dropped 7 bases and J dropped 3 bases, with 13 bases sitting between them.

This clonotype came up many times. The chain employs TRBV27 and TRBJ1-6; D is possibly TRBD1 (5 bases). V was clipped by 6 bases and J by 6 bases, with 12 bases between them. This CDR3 is built from 14 residues. The germline V gene encodes CDR1 MNHEY and CDR2 SMNVEV (reference sequence). The CDR3 loop is CASSLQGSNSPLHF. As DNA, the CDR3 is TGTGCCAGCAGCCTTCAGGGATCTAATTCACCCCTCCACTTT.